The sequence of this T cell receptor beta chain was determined in a study of Tregs in tolerant kidney transplant recipients. Looking at the study overall: Recipient cells were told from donor cells by antibody staining.

By frequency in the sample, this clone is medium-sized. No antigen is known for it. The protocol was immunoSEQ multiplex PCR, while the TCRdb copy is restricted to in-frame clones and leaves out a portion. The sample lists about 20,000 clones, about three fifths occurring once. Sequenced input: Tregs from blood cultured with allogeneic cells. This clonotype originated in a human donor in good health.

The CDR3 DNA follows: TGCGCCAGCAGCTTGGAACAGGGGGCCTATGGCTACACCTTC. Amino acid sequence: CASSLEQGAYGYTF. The chain uses TRBV5-1 and TRBJ1-2; 9 bases align to TRBD1. After removal of 0 bases from V and 4 bases from J, the junction contained 1 base not matched to a gene. The CDR3 is made up of 14 amino acids. CDR1 SGHRS and CDR2 YFSETQ come from the germline V gene.